The 20 T cell receptor beta chains given below trace back to one sample, sequenced in a study of OX40 agonist ivuxolimab in advanced cancers. Generated by immunoSEQ multiplex PCR, the TCRdb table keeps only in-frame clones and is missing some. This sample has about 120,000 clones, with 93% found just once. The input for sequencing was CD4+ or CD8+ T cells sorted from blood, taken in a trial of the OX40 agonist ivuxolimab. The receptors were gathered from an adult with an advanced solid tumor such as melanoma, head and neck, liver or kidney cancer.

The chain joins TRBV6-5 to TRBJ2-5; tentative D call: TRBD2 (6 bases). The CDR3 loop spans 16 amino acids. Deletions cut 2 bases from V and 2 bases from J, with 15 bases between. Germline V gene data show CDR1 as MNHEY and CDR2 as SVGAGI. CDR3 sequence: CASSYVGKGLQETQYF. CDR3 coding DNA: TGTGCCAGCAGTTACGTCGGAAAGGGACTTCAAGAGACCCAGTACTTC.

This chain uses TRBV6-4 with TRBJ1-1; weak D call: TRBD1 (6 bases). CDR3 size: 14 residues. Between the trimmed V and J ends, which lost 5 bases and 5 bases, there was a span of 15 bases. Germline V gene lookup returns CDR1 MRHNA and CDR2 SNTAGT. The CDR3 region is CASSPVGGGTEAFF. In nucleotides, the CDR3 is TGTGCCAGCAGTCCAGTAGGGGGAGGGACTGAAGCTTTCTTT.

The chain carries TRBV7-6 and TRBJ1-3; 7 nucleotides agree with TRBD1. Trimming at V came to 0 bases and at J to 0 bases, leaving 2 bases not matched to a gene. CDR1 SGHVS and CDR2 FNYEAQ come from the germline V gene. The CDR3 is made up of 16 amino acids. The CDR3 nucleotides read TGTGCCAGCAGCTTAGCGACAGGGCTCTCTGGAAACACCATATATTTT. Translating it yields CASSLATGLSGNTIYF.

The V and J genes are TRBV7-9 and TRBJ2-5; tentatively, D is TRBD1 or TRBD2 (5 bases each). The germline V gene encodes CDR1 SEHNR and CDR2 FQNEAQ (reference sequence). The V and J ends lost 3 bases and 5 bases respectively, with 16 bases between them. This CDR3 is built from 15 residues. The CDR3 is CASSFRDPARETQYF. The CDR3 coding sequence is TGTGCCAGCAGCTTTCGGGACCCTGCTCGGGAGACCCAGTACTTC.

This chain connects TRBV5-4 to TRBJ2-5; maybe TRBD2 (6 bases). V was cut by 1 base and J by 4 bases, with 14 bases left in between. Germline lookup yields CDR1 SGHNT and CDR2 YYREEE (reference sequence). This CDR3 contains 15 residues. The CDR3 spells CASSLRAGTGETQYF. The CDR3 nucleotides are TGTGCCAGCAGCTTGAGGGCCGGGACTGGAGAGACCCAGTACTTC.

The chain recombines TRBV7-6 with TRBJ2-3, with 7 positions matching TRBD1. Trimming removed 10 bases from V and 0 bases from J; junction bases left unmatched: 7. The CDR3 runs to 14 residues. Per the germline V gene, CDR1 is SGHVS and CDR2 is FNYEAQ. The CDR3 sequence: CATSRGSSTDTQYF. CDR3 bases: TGTGCCACCTCCAGGGGGTCTAGCACAGATACGCAGTATTTT.

The chain carries TRBV11-2 and TRBJ1-6; the D is unclear. The CDR3 is made up of 15 amino acids. Germline V CDR1 and CDR2: SGHAT, FQNNGV. V lost 3 bases, J lost 5 bases, and 11 bases lay in between. CDR3 sequence (DNA): TGTGCCAGCAGCTTGGTCTGGGGAAATAATTCACCCCTCCACTTT. Amino acids: CASSLVWGNNSPLHF.

The chain joins TRBV6-1 to TRBJ1-2; D gene ambiguous. Germline V gene sequence: CDR1 MNHNS, CDR2 SASEGT. The CDR3 has 13 residues. Trimming took off 2 bases at V and 2 bases at J, with 6 bases between the two ends. CDR3 loop: CASSEIGNYGYTF. The CDR3 DNA follows: TGTGCCAGCAGTGAAATAGGGAACTATGGCTACACCTTC.

The chain links TRBV11-3 to TRBJ2-1, with D maybe TRBD2 (6 bases). CDR3 size: 15 residues. Germline V CDR1 and CDR2: SGHNT, YENEEA. The V gene lost 3 bases and the J gene lost 1 base, with 10 bases spanning the gap. CDR3 loop: CASSFGGMSYNEQFF. The CDR3 DNA reads as TGTGCCAGCAGCTTTGGCGGGATGTCCTACAATGAGCAGTTCTTC.

This chain joins TRBV27 and TRBJ1-6, with 7 bases lining up with TRBD1. The CDR3 sequence is 14 residues long. The J segment lost 7 bases and the V segment lost 3 bases, leaving 3 bases of the junction unmatched. The germline V gene has CDR1 MNHEY and CDR2 SMNVEV (reference sequence). This chain's CDR3 is CASSLTGLNSPLHF. The CDR3 nucleotides read TGTGCCAGCAGTTTGACAGGGCTCAATTCACCCCTCCACTTT.

J is TRBJ2-1 and V is TRBV5-1, with TRBD2 matching 10 bases. Trimming cost V 4 bases and J 8 bases; bases outside gene matches: 12. This CDR3 is built from 16 residues. Germline V gene sequence: CDR1 SGHRS, CDR2 YFSETQ. The CDR3 here is CASSTLSGGANHEQFF. For the CDR3, the DNA is TGCGCCAGCAGCACCTTAAGCGGGGGGGCGAATCATGAGCAGTTCTTC.

V and J are TRBV7-8 and TRBJ2-7, with D possibly TRBD1 on 5 matching bases. This CDR3 has 14 residues. Germline CDR1 reads SGHVS; CDR2 reads FQNEAQ. Deletions cut 0 bases from V and 6 bases from J, with 12 bases between. The chain's CDR3 is CASSLAGIQAEQYF. The CDR3 coding sequence is TGTGCCAGCAGCTTAGCGGGGATACAGGCCGAGCAGTACTTC.

The rearrangement uses TRBV6-5 and TRBJ1-5; TRBD1 matches at 9 bases. Germline V lookup: CDR1 MNHEY, CDR2 SVGAGI. Germline trimming cut 6 bases from V and 5 bases from J; bases unmatched to any gene: 2. The CDR3 consists of 13 residues. CDR3 in amino acids: CASRGQGDQPQHF. As DNA, the CDR3 is TGTGCCAGCAGGGGACAGGGAGATCAGCCCCAGCATTTT.

The rearrangement joins TRBV27 to TRBJ2-3, with 11 bases that match TRBD2. Per the germline V gene, CDR1 is MNHEY and CDR2 is SMNVEV (reference sequence). The CDR3 is 16 amino acids. V lost 3 bases and J lost 6; bases outside the gene matches: 8. The CDR3 protein is CASSLSLAGVGDTQYF. CDR3 DNA: TGTGCCAGCAGTTTGTCACTAGCGGGAGTCGGTGATACGCAGTATTTT.

V is TRBV6-6 and J is TRBJ1-1; D unresolved. The length of the CDR3 is 12 residues. Germline V gene data show CDR1 as MNHNY and CDR2 as SVGAGI (reference sequence). Trimming took off 8 bases at V and 3 bases at J, with 10 bases between the two ends. This CDR3 reads CASRQYDTEAFF. The CDR3 nucleotides read TGTGCCAGCCGGCAGTATGACACTGAAGCTTTCTTT.

This clone was counted a few times. The chain carries TRBV6-5 and TRBJ1-6; D uncertain. The CDR3 has 14 amino acids. The V end was cut by 5 bases, the J end by 0 bases, with 5 bases between. The germline V gene has CDR1 MNHEY and CDR2 SVGAGI. The CDR3 region is CASSRDSYNSPLHF. CDR3 nucleotides: TGTGCCAGCAGTCGGGACTCCTATAATTCACCCCTCCACTTT.

This chain links TRBV7-9 with TRBJ1-1; D remains ambiguous. Trimming took 4 bases from V and 0 from J, leaving 6 bases between them. CDR1 and CDR2 from the germline V gene are SEHNR and FQNEAQ (reference sequence). This CDR3 has 13 amino acids. The CDR3, as DNA: TGTGCCAGCAGCTCCAAGTTGAACACTGAAGCTTTCTTT. The encoded protein is CASSSKLNTEAFF.

This chain connects TRBV19 to TRBJ2-5; 14 bases line up with TRBD2. The junction had 20 bases not matched to a gene; V was cut back by 9 bases and J by 5 bases. Germline V gene data show CDR1 as LNHDA and CDR2 as SQIVND (reference sequence). This CDR3 is 19 amino acids long. CDR3 nucleotides: TGTGCCAGCAGGAAGGGGCAGGCCGGGACTAGCGGGAGCGGGGAGACCCAGTACTTC. Translated: CASRKGQAGTSGSGETQYF.

This chain uses TRBV5-6 with TRBJ1-1, with D perhaps TRBD1 (6 bases). The CDR3 runs to 14 residues. Germline V gene sequence: CDR1 SGHDT, CDR2 YYEEEE. Trimming took off 6 bases at V and 0 bases at J, with 12 bases between the two ends. In nucleotides, the CDR3 is TGTGCCAGCATCCCGACAGGCATGAACACTGAAGCTTTCTTT. Amino acid sequence: CASIPTGMNTEAFF. Complete variable domain (other parts from reference TRBV5-6 and TRBJ1-1): DAGVTQSPTHLIKTRGQQVTLRCSPKSGHDTVSWYQQALGQGPQFIFQYYEEEERQRGNFPDRFSGHQFPNYSSELNVNALLLGDSALYLCASIPTGMNTEAFFGQGTRLTVV.

V is TRBV7-8 and J is TRBJ1-4; 8 bases line up with TRBD1. J gave up 4 bases and V 5 bases, and 12 bases lay outside the gene matches. This CDR3 is 17 amino acids long. Germline V gives CDR1 SGHVS, CDR2 FQNEAQ. Written as DNA, the CDR3 is TGTGCCAGCAGCCAAAGCCGGCAGGGGGCGGGTAATGAAAAACTGTTTTTT. Its translation is CASSQSRQGAGNEKLFF. The complete variable domain, with remaining parts taken from reference TRBV7-8 and TRBJ1-4, reads GAGVSQSPRYKVAKRGQDVALRCDPISGHVSLFWYQQALGQGPEFLTYFQNEAQLDKSGLPSDRFFAERPEGSVSTLKIQRTQQEDSAVYLCASSQSRQGAGNEKLFFGSGTQLSVL.